One T cell receptor beta chain is described in this entry. One entry per CDR3 protein results from TCRdb running MiXCR on the RT-PCR reads. The sample yields some 87,000 distinct CDR3 sequences, about 44% seen once. Germline V CDR1 and CDR2: GTSNPN, SVGIG (reference sequence). V gave up 2 bases and J gave up 0 bases, with 5 bases separating them. CDR3 length: 13 residues. The source of the sample is a study of patients and donors after allogeneic stem cell transplantation. This TCR was recovered from a human donor who was either an allogeneic HSCT recipient or a stem cell or donor lymphocyte infusion donor (not recorded which). It is not recorded whose cells these are; they may come from a transplant donor. V is TRBV30 and J is TRBJ1-5; D is ambiguous. Sequencing was carried out using blood, either unsorted or a sorted T cell fraction (not recorded which). The CDR3 region is CAWSKSSNQPQHF. The CDR3 DNA sequence: TGTGCCTGGAGTAAAAGTAGCAATCAGCCCCAGCATTTT.